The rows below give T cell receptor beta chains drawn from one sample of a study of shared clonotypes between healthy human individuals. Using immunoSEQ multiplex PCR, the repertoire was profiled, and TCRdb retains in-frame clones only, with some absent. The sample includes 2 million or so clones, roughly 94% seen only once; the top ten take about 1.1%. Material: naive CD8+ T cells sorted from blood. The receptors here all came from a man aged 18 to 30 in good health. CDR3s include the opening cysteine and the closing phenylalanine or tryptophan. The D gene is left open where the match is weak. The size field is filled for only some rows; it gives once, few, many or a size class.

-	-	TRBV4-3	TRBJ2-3	TGCGCCAGCAGCCAAGATACGGACTGGAGCACAGATACGCAGTATTTT	CASSQDTDWSTDTQYF
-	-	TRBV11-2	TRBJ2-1	TGTGCCAGCAGCAACGGGCCCAATGAGCAGTTCTTC	CASSNGPNEQFF
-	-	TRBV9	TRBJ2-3	TGTGCCAGCAGCGTAGAGGTCCGAGGGACAGATACGCAGTATTTT	CASSVEVRGTDTQYF
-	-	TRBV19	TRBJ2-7	TGTGCCAGTAGTATAGATCATGGACCTTCCTACGAGCAGTACTTC	CASSIDHGPSYEQYF
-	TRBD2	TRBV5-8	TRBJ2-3	TGTGCCAGCAGCCGCCTTCTGGTAGCGGGAGACACAGATACGCAGTATTTT	CASSRLLVAGDTDTQYF
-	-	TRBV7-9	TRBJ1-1	TGTGCCAGCAGCTTAGCGCTAGGGGAAGCTTTCTTT	CASSLALGEAFF
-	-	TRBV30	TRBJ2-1	TGTGCCTGGGAAAGGGAGGCCCAGAGTGAGCAGTTCTTC	CAWEREAQSEQFF
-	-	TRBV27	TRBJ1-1	TGTGCCAGCAGTAGCAGACTGAACACTGAAGCTTTCTTT	CASSSRLNTEAFF
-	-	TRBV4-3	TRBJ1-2	TGCGCCAGCAGCCAAGGACAGGATGCTAACTATGGCTACACCTTC	CASSQGQDANYGYTF
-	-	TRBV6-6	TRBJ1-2	TGTGCCAGCAGTCCGGGCTTTAACTATGGCTACACCTTC	CASSPGFNYGYTF
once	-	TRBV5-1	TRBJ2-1	TGCGCCAGCAGCTTGAGTAGCGGAGCCTACAATGAGCAGTTCTTC	CASSLSSGAYNEQFF
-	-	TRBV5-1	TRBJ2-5	TGCGCCAGCAGGGGGGACCAAGAGACCCAGTACTTC	CASRGDQETQYF
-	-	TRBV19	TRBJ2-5	TGTGCCAGTAGTGTAACTCAGGAGGTCCAAGAGACCCAGTACTTC	CASSVTQEVQETQYF
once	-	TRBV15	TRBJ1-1	TGTGCCACCTCTGTCCCGGGGGGCACTGAAGCTTTCTTT	CATSVPGGTEAFF
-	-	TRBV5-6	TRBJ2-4	TGTGCCAGCAGCGCCAGCCTTAACATTCAGTACTTC	CASSASLNIQYF
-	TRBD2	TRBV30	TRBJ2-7	TGTGCCTGGAATTCAGGACTAGGGGCCTACGAGCAGTACTTC	CAWNSGLGAYEQYF
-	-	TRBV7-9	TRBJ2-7	TGTGCCAGCACAGCCTACACTTCCTACGAGCAGTACTTC	CASTAYTSYEQYF
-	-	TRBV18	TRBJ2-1	TGTGCCAGCTCACAAGGGTCCTATGAGCAGTTCTTC	CASSQGSYEQFF
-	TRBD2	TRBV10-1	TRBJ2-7	TGCGCCAGCAATGATCCGGGAGGCTACGAGCAGTACTTC	CASNDPGGYEQYF
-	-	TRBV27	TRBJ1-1	TGTGCCAGCAGCCCTATTGAGGGGGTGGGGGTGAACACTGAAGCTTTCTTT	CASSPIEGVGVNTEAFF
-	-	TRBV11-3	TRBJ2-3	TGTGCCAGCAGCTCCGAAGGAGAAGGGGTTGCAGATACGCAGTATTTT	CASSSEGEGVADTQYF
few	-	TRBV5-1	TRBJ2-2	TGCGCCAGCAGCCCGACAGCGAACACCGGGGAGCTGTTTTTT	CASSPTANTGELFF
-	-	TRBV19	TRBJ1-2	TGTGCCAGTAGTCCGAGGGTGCAACTTGACTATGGCTACACCTTC	CASSPRVQLDYGYTF
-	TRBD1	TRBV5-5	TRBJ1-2	TGTGCCAGCAGCTTGTATACTTTGACAGGGGGCTATGGCTACACCTTC	CASSLYTLTGGYGYTF
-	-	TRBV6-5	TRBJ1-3	TGTGCCAGCAGTTTCGGCGGGGAGGGCGTTGGAAACACCATATATTTT	CASSFGGEGVGNTIYF
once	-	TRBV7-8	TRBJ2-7	TGTGCCAGCAGCGGCTCCCCAGGGACGATCTCCTACGAGCAGTACTTC	CASSGSPGTISYEQYF
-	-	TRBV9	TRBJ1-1	TGTGCCAGCAGCGTGGGCTGGGGGGGAAACACTGAAGCTTTCTTT	CASSVGWGGNTEAFF
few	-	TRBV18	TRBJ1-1	TGTGCCAGCTCACCACCCTGGGGAGGGTACACTGAAGCTTTCTTT	CASSPPWGGYTEAFF
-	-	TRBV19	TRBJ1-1	TGTGCCAGTAGTATAGTTGGGGGGGCCAACACTGAAGCTTTCTTT	CASSIVGGANTEAFF
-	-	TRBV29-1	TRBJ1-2	TGCAGCGTTTTGGGAGGGGACTATGGCTACACCTTC	CSVLGGDYGYTF
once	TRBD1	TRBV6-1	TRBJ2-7	TGTGCCAGCAGCGAGGGGACAGGATGGTACGAGCAGTACTTC	CASSEGTGWYEQYF
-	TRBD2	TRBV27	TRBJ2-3	TGTGCCAGCAGGGAACTAGCGTCCTCGGATACGCAGTATTTT	CASRELASSDTQYF
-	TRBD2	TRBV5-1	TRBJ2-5	TGCGCCAGCCAGATTAGCGGGAGTGGGGAGACCCAGTACTTC	CASQISGSGETQYF
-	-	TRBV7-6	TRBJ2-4	TGTGCCAGCAGCTTAGGACCCCAAAACATTCAGTACTTC	CASSLGPQNIQYF
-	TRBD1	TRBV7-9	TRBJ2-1	TGTGCCAGCACCCATGGGGACAGTGCCTACAATGAGCAGTTCTTC	CASTHGDSAYNEQFF
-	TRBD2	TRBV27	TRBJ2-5	TGTGCCAGCGGGTTCGGTCTAGCGGGGGGGCCCGGGACCCAGTACTTC	CASGFGLAGGPGTQYF
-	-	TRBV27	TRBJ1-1	TGTGCCAGCAGTTTAGTACGTCGGGATCCTGAAGCTTTCTTT	CASSLVRRDPEAFF
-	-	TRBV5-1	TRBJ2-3	TGCGCCAGCAACCTGCTAGGGGGAGTTGATGGGCGGGGCACAGATACGCAGTATTTT	CASNLLGGVDGRGTDTQYF
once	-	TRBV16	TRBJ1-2	TGTGCCAGCAGCCAATGGTCCCAGGAGCAGGGTAGGCCTGGCTACACCTTC	CASSQWSQEQGRPGYTF
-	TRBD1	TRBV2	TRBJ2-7	TGTGCCAGCAGTGTAGGCAGAGGGGGCCACGAGCAGTACTTC	CASSVGRGGHEQYF
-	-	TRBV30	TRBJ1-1	TGTGCCTGGAGTGTAGCCGGGACACCCATGAACACTGAAGCTTTCTTT	CAWSVAGTPMNTEAFF
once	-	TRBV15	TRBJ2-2	TGTGCCACCAGCAGATCTAGGACAGAAACCGGGGAGCTGTTTTTT	CATSRSRTETGELFF
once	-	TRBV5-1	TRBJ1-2	TGCGCCAGCAGCTTGGCGCCAGAAGCTATGGACTACACCTTC	CASSLAPEAMDYTF
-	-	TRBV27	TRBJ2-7	TGTGCCAGCAGTTTTGCGCCAGGCACCTACGAGCAGTACTTC	CASSFAPGTYEQYF
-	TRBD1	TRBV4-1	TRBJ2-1	TGCGCCAGCAGCCCCGGGACAGGGGGCTTTGGGTCCTACAATGAGCAGTTCTTC	CASSPGTGGFGSYNEQFF
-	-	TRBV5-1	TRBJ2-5	TGCGCCAGCAGCTTGTGGCAGAAAGAGACCCAGTACTTC	CASSLWQKETQYF
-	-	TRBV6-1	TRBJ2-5	TGTGCCAGCAGTGAAGGGACTCTAAGGGGGGAGACCCAGTACTTC	CASSEGTLRGETQYF
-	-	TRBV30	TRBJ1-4	TGTGCCTGGAGTCAAGATTCTAATGAAAAACTGTTTTTT	CAWSQDSNEKLFF